The source of this T cell receptor beta chain is a study of blood T cell repertoires in COVID-19. Study-level information: Spain, Italy and the United States supplied samples that represented acute and convalescent COVID-19. Nucleic acid was either cDNA or gDNA, and it came from T cells, B-cell-depleted T cells, or PBMCs.

As processed by the authors: By means of reference gene primer amplification, nucleated cell counts were estimated. The protocol was immunoSEQ multiplex PCR, while the TCRdb copy is restricted to in-frame clones and leaves out a portion. The DNA gave D and trimming, while V, J and clone size come from that table. The data show around 75,000 clones, with around 88% seen just once and 0.5% to 0.7% held by the top ten. CDR1 and CDR2 (germline): ENHRY, SYGVKD. This CDR3 spans 12 amino acids. Trimming stripped 0 bases from V and 13 bases from J, with 12 bases between. The sample consisted of peripheral blood. V gene TRBV10-3 combines with J gene TRBJ1-2; D call uncertain. The clonotype comes from a man aged 55 to 70 with acute or convalescent COVID-19. In DNA form, the CDR3 reads TGTGCCATCAGTGAGTCGAAGTCAAGCTTCACCTTC. Its protein product is CAISESKSSFTF.